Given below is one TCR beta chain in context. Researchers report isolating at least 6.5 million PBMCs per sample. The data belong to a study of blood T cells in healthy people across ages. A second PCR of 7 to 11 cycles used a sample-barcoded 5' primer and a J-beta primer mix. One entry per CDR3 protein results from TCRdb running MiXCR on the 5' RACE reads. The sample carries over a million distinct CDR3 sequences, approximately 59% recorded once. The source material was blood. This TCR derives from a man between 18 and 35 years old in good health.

The CDR3 region has the DNA TGTGCCAGCAGTCAGTTGGGGGGCGAGATAGTGGTCAACACTGAAGCTTTCTTT. Translating gives CASSQLGGEIVVNTEAFF. This rearrangement joins TRBV12-3 or TRBV12-4 to TRBJ1-1, with D possibly matching TRBD1 (6 bases). There are 18 residues in the CDR3. V shed 5 bases and J shed 2 bases, with 24 bases lying between them.